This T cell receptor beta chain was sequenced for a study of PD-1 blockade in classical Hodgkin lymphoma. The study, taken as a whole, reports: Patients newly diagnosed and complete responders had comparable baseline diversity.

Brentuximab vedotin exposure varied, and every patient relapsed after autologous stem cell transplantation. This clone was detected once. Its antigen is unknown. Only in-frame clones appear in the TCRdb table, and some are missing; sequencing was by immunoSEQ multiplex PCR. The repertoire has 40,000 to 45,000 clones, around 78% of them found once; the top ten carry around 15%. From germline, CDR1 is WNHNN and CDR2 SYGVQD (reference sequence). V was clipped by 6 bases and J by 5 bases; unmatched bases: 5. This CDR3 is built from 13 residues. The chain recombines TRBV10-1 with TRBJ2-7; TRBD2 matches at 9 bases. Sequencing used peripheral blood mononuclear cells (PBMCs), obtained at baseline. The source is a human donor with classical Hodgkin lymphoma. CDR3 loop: CASRWRGGDEQYF. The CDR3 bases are TGCGCCAGCAGATGGCGGGGGGGCGACGAGCAGTACTTC.